This record looks at one T cell receptor beta chain sequence and its context. Antigen unknown. This record belongs to a study of cytomegalovirus exposure and HLA in healthy donors. Study outcomes and limitations: A later analysis linked 15,000 to 20,000 TCR beta sequences to HLA alleles at 0.05 false discovery rate. It was reported that TCR beta sequences correctly inferred the HLA-A and HLA-B alleles for most subjects. Later findings reportedly placed an Asian-associated ancestry cluster below the approximately 620-donor mean for N-insertions.

V lost 3 bases and J lost 3, with 17 bases in between. This CDR3 contains 16 residues. From germline, CDR1 is LNHDA and CDR2 SQIVND (reference sequence). Researchers ran the PCR with 60 Vbeta and 13 Jbeta primers. TCRdb's table, derived via immunoSEQ multiplex PCR, lists solely in-frame clones and lacks some. The sample shows 90,000 to 150,000 clones, roughly 78% of them seen only once. Sampled while nominally healthy, donors likely had unrecorded immune exposures. The TCR sequence derives from a woman aged 25 to 39 in good health and CMV-seropositive. This chain links TRBV19 with TRBJ1-2; weak D call: TRBD1 (6 bases). Sequencing was done on a sample of PBMCs. This CDR3 reads CASSIRNRVRDYGYTF. The CDR3 bases are TGTGCCAGTAGTATTAGGAACAGGGTGAGAGACTATGGCTACACCTTC.